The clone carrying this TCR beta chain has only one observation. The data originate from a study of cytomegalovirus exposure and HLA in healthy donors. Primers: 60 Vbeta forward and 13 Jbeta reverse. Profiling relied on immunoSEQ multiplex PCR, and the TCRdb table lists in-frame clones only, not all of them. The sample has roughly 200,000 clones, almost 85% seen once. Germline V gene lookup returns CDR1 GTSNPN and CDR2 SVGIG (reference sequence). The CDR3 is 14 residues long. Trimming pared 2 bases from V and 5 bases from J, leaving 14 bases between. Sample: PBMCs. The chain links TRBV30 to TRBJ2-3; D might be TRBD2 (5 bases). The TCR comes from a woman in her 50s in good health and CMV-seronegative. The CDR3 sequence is CAWSRSRVRDTQYF. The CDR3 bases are TGTGCCTGGAGTAGGTCGCGGGTGAGAGATACGCAGTATTTT.